The rows below give T cell receptor beta chains drawn from one sample of a study of T-cell reconstitution after alpha-beta-depleted transplantation in children. Using its own MiXCR run on the PCR reads, TCRdb lists one record per CDR3 protein. The repertoire holds approximately 350,000 distinct CDR3 sequences, with 13% as singletons. Sequenced material: PBMCs, taken from the stem cell graft. Receptors were obtained from a human donor who donated a stem cell graft to a child with Fanconi anemia. Each CDR3 is given with its conserved first and last residue. The order of the fields is clone size, V gene, D gene, J gene, CDR3 DNA, CDR3 protein. The D gene is left open where the match is weak. Clone sizes are given selectively: once, few, many, or a class where the clone is expanded.

>few|TRBV20-1|.|TRBJ2-2
TGCAGTGCTAGAGGGCAGATCGGGGGGGAGCTGTTTTTT
CSARGQIGGELFF
>many|TRBV2|.|TRBJ1-5
TGTGCCAGCAGGGGGGATGATCAGCCCCAGCATTTT
CASRGDDQPQHF
>many|TRBV24-1|.|TRBJ2-1
TGTGCCACCAGTGATTTAGCGAGCTCCTACAATGAGCAGTTCTTC
CATSDLASSYNEQFF
>.|TRBV5-1|.|TRBJ2-7
TGCGCCAGCAGCTTACAACAGGGACCCTACGAGCAGTACTTC
CASSLQQGPYEQYF
>few|TRBV27|.|TRBJ1-5
TGTGCCAGCAGTTTTATCGGGAATCAGCCCCAGCATTTT
CASSFIGNQPQHF
>few|TRBV12-3/TRBV12-4|.|TRBJ2-7
TGTGCCAGCACTACTACCGGGAAGGAAGAGCAGTACTTC
CASTTTGKEEQYF
>.|TRBV5-1|.|TRBJ2-2
TGCGCCAGCAGCTCACAGGTGGCAGGGAATACCGGGGAGCTGTTTTTT
CASSSQVAGNTGELFF
>few|TRBV7-2|.|TRBJ1-1
TGTGCCAGCAGCTCTCGGACTTCGCTAAGGAACACTGAAGCTTTCTTT
CASSSRTSLRNTEAFF
>.|TRBV20-1|.|TRBJ1-1
TGCAGTGTTTCGGGGGGAGCCCGAGGCACTGAAGCTTTCTTT
CSVSGGARGTEAFF
>many|TRBV4-3|.|TRBJ2-2
TGCGCCAGCAGTCTAAAGATTACCGGGGAGCTGTTTTTT
CASSLKITGELFF
>.|TRBV4-3|TRBD1|TRBJ1-2
TGCGCCAGCAGCCAATTTACGACAGGGGGAGGTGGCGGCTACACCTTC
CASSQFTTGGGGGYTF
>many|TRBV3-1|.|TRBJ2-2
TGTGCCAGCAGCCAACTTGGGGTCACCGGGGAGCTGTTTTTT
CASSQLGVTGELFF
>few|TRBV30|.|TRBJ1-1
TGTGCATTGTCGGGGCAACCGAACACTGAAGCTTTCTTT
CALSGQPNTEAFF
>many|TRBV10-3|TRBD1|TRBJ2-3
TGTGCCATCAGTGAGACGGGACAGGACACAGATACGCAGTATTTT
CAISETGQDTDTQYF
>.|TRBV18|.|TRBJ1-6
TGTGCCAGCTCACCTCGGGCAGCTGATTCACCCCTCCACTTT
CASSPRAADSPLHF
>.|TRBV7-2|.|TRBJ2-2
TGTGCCAGCAGCCCCCGTGAGGCAACCGGGGAGCTGTTTTTT
CASSPREATGELFF
>.|TRBV7-2|.|TRBJ2-3
TGTGCCAGCAGCTTAGCGCTAAATACGCAGTATTTT
CASSLALNTQYF
>many|TRBV4-1|.|TRBJ1-1
TGCGCCAGCAGCCAAGGGTCCCCGGGGGGCACTGAAGCTTTCTTT
CASSQGSPGGTEAFF
>few|TRBV7-9|TRBD1|TRBJ1-1
TGTGCCAGCAGCCAGGGACAGGGGGTAGGTCGGCAAGCTTTCTTT
CASSQGQGVGRQAFF
>once|TRBV14|.|TRBJ1-1
TGTGCCAGCAGCCTGGCCTGGCAAGAAGCTTTCTTT
CASSLAWQEAFF
>few|TRBV11-2|TRBD1|TRBJ2-1
TGTGCCAGCAGCTATGGGACAGGGATGTTTGGTGAGCAGTTCTTC
CASSYGTGMFGEQFF
>few|TRBV20-1|TRBD2|TRBJ2-7
TGCAGTGCTAGAGATCGGCTAGCGGGGGGCTACGAGCAGTACTTC
CSARDRLAGGYEQYF
>many|TRBV5-6|TRBD1|TRBJ2-3
TGTGCCAGCAGCAAAAGGACAGGGGGCACAGATACGCAGTATTTT
CASSKRTGGTDTQYF
>.|TRBV20-1|.|TRBJ2-5
TGCAGTGCCCGAGGGGGGGCTGTAGAGACCCAGTACTTC
CSARGGAVETQYF
>few|TRBV12-3/TRBV12-4|TRBD1|TRBJ1-1
TGTGCCAGCAGTTTGGGCAGGGGGCAGGCTGAAGCTTTCTTT
CASSLGRGQAEAFF
>.|TRBV7-8|TRBD1|TRBJ2-1
TGTGCCAGCGGACAGGGGGTCTACAATGAGCAGTTCTTC
CASGQGVYNEQFF
>many|TRBV5-6|.|TRBJ2-1
TGTGCCAGCAGCCCACTCACTCAGGGGTACTCCTACAATGAGCAGTTCTTC
CASSPLTQGYSYNEQFF
>few|TRBV24-1|.|TRBJ2-2
TGTGCCACCAGTGATGAAGACAACGCGAACACCGGGGAGCTGTTTTTT
CATSDEDNANTGELFF
>few|TRBV29-1|TRBD1|TRBJ2-5
TGCAGCGTTGAACCGGGACAGGGGTTTGTTGGCCAAGAGACCCAGTACTTC
CSVEPGQGFVGQETQYF
>many|TRBV7-9|.|TRBJ2-1
TGTGCCAGCAGCCTTTGGAATGAGCAGTTCTTC
CASSLWNEQFF
>.|TRBV9|.|TRBJ2-1
TGTGCCAGCAGCCCCCCCCACAATGAGCAGTTCTTC
CASSPPHNEQFF
>few|TRBV20-1|TRBD1|TRBJ1-6
TGCAGTGCTAAAGGACAGGGAAAAGCACCCCTCCACTTT
CSAKGQGKAPLHF
>few|TRBV7-6|.|TRBJ2-2
TGTGCCAGCAGCTTGGGGGGACCCCGGGCCGGGGAGCTGTTTTTT
CASSLGGPRAGELFF
>.|TRBV7-8|.|TRBJ2-3
TGTGCCAGCAGCCCCCGAGGAGGGGCGCCTACAGATACGCAGTATTTT
CASSPRGGAPTDTQYF
>.|TRBV4-3|TRBD1|TRBJ2-5
TGCGCCAGCAGCCAGCAGACAGGGATATTCGAGACCCAGTACTTC
CASSQQTGIFETQYF
>many|TRBV7-2|TRBD2|TRBJ2-2
TGTGCCAGCAGCTTATCGGGGGGGCCGTGGACCGGGGAGCTGTTTTTT
CASSLSGGPWTGELFF
>.|TRBV7-6|.|TRBJ1-6
TGTGCCAGCAGCTTAGTGGACAGTCCCAATTCACCCCTCCACTTT
CASSLVDSPNSPLHF
>.|TRBV20-1|TRBD2|TRBJ2-7
TGCAGTGCTTTGCGGACTAGCGCCTACGAGCAGTACTTC
CSALRTSAYEQYF
>.|TRBV5-1|TRBD2|TRBJ2-2
TGCGCCAGCAGTCCGGGACTAGGTACAGAGAACACCGGGGAGCTGTTTTTT
CASSPGLGTENTGELFF
>few|TRBV18|.|TRBJ2-7
TGTGCCAGCTCACCCGGACAGTCTGGATTGGGAGAGCAGTACTTC
CASSPGQSGLGEQYF
>few|TRBV5-4|TRBD2|TRBJ2-7
TGTGCCAGCAGCCGATCTAGCGGGGGTTCCTACGAGCAGTACTTC
CASSRSSGGSYEQYF
>many|TRBV3-1|.|TRBJ2-7
TGTGCCAGCAGCCAAGGAGGAGGATGGGGCGAGCAGTACTTC
CASSQGGGWGEQYF
>few|TRBV5-6|.|TRBJ1-2
TGTGCCAGCAGCCAGGGTTTAGGAGGACGGAATGTGCGGGGCTACACCTTC
CASSQGLGGRNVRGYTF
>few|TRBV5-1|.|TRBJ1-1
TGCGCCAGCAGCGCGGCGGGTAGTAGGACTGAAGCTTTCTTT
CASSAAGSRTEAFF
>.|TRBV24-1|.|TRBJ1-3
TGTGCCACCAGTGATAGGCAAAATGGAAACACCATATATTTT
CATSDRQNGNTIYF
>.|TRBV7-2|.|TRBJ1-1
TGTGCCAGCAGCTTAGAAGGACGGAGCCCAGAAGCTTTCTTT
CASSLEGRSPEAFF
>.|TRBV27|.|TRBJ2-5
TGTGCCAGCAGTTTTTACCTGGGGTCGGGGAAGTACTTC
CASSFYLGSGKYF
>.|TRBV4-2|TRBD2|TRBJ2-3
TGTGCCAGCAGCCAGTATCTGATAGCGGGGAAGACCACAGATACGCAGTATTTT
CASSQYLIAGKTTDTQYF
>.|TRBV4-3|TRBD1|TRBJ2-2
TGCGCCAGCAGCCAAGATTGGACAGGGGGGTACACCGGGGAGCTGTTTTTT
CASSQDWTGGYTGELFF
>many|TRBV29-1|TRBD2|TRBJ2-3
TGCAGCGTTGTCGGCGGACTAGGTGCCGATACGCAGTATTTT
CSVVGGLGADTQYF
>few|TRBV7-8|.|TRBJ2-1
TGTGCCAGCAGCTTCAGGGTCTGGCAGTTCTTC
CASSFRVWQFF
>many|TRBV12-3/TRBV12-4|.|TRBJ1-2
TGTGCCAGCAGTTTAGAAGGGCTTGGCTACACCTTC
CASSLEGLGYTF